The clone carrying this T cell receptor (beta chain) has just a few counts. Per germline, CDR1 SGHVS and CDR2 FQNEAQ. The V gene lost 5 bases and the J gene lost 5 bases, with 30 bases spanning the gap. The CDR3 length is 19 residues. Time point: newly diagnosed GD, antithyroid drugs for less than 3 months. Generation of the TCR library employed RNA extracted from PBMCs. The sample comes from a study of regulatory T cells in long-lasting Graves disease. Through Arm-PCR of CDR3 regions and iRepertoire HTBI primers, TCR beta libraries were built. TCRdb called the multiplex PCR reads again in MiXCR, with one record for every CDR3 protein. The sample holds about 430,000 distinct CDR3 sequences, roughly 15% seen once. The same sample was also used in a study of T cells in Graves' hyperthyroidism and ophthalmopathy.

The V call is TRBV7-8, the J call TRBJ1-1; D may be TRBD1 (6 bases). The clonotype was recovered from a woman between 40 and 55 years old with Graves disease. The specimen was peripheral blood mononuclear cells (PBMCs), collected at new diagnosis, from a patient treated with antithyroid drugs. CDR3 sequence (DNA): TGTGCCAGCAGCCCTACGGATACACAGGGTACCTCCCCCAGGACTGAAGCTTTCTTT. It translates to CASSPTDTQGTSPRTEAFF.